These 19 T cell receptor beta chains came from one sample sequenced in a study of cytomegalovirus exposure and HLA in healthy donors. The protocol was immunoSEQ multiplex PCR, while the TCRdb copy is restricted to in-frame clones and leaves out a portion. Of 130,000 or so clones listed, 75% to 90% are singletons. What was sequenced was PBMCs. These receptors came from a woman aged 18-29 years in good health and CMV-seropositive.

The chain carries TRBV27 and TRBJ2-7, with 8 bases that match TRBD1. The V and J ends lost 4 bases and 2 bases, in that order; junction bases with no gene match: 13. The CDR3 runs to 17 residues. The germline CDR1 and CDR2 sequences are MNHEY and SMNVEV (reference sequence). The CDR3 reads CASSSRRGTGPTYEQYF. The CDR3 DNA is TGTGCCAGCAGTTCCCGGCGCGGGACAGGCCCAACCTACGAGCAGTACTTC.

This clone was observed a handful of times. The gene calls are TRBV6-1 and TRBJ1-2; D perhaps matches TRBD1 (6 bases). CDR1 is MNHNS, CDR2 SASEGT, per germline. The V end was cut by 2 bases, the J end by 4 bases, with 8 bases between. The CDR3 length is 13 residues. As DNA, the CDR3 is TGTGCCAGCAGTGAACAGGGGCCCTATGGCTACACCTTC. As protein: CASSEQGPYGYTF.

V gene TRBV11-2 combines with J gene TRBJ1-5, with 7 nucleotides matching TRBD1. The germline V gene encodes CDR1 SGHAT and CDR2 FQNNGV. The CDR3 length is 15 residues. V lost 5 bases to trimming and J lost 2 bases; unmatched junction nucleotides: 6. CDR3 DNA: TGTGCCAGCAGCCCGAAAGGGGGCGGCAATCAGCCCCAGCATTTT. Amino acid sequence: CASSPKGGGNQPQHF.

The chain recombines TRBV5-5 with TRBJ2-2; 11 bases agree with TRBD2. J was trimmed by 1 base and V by 4 bases; bases with no gene match: 3. The CDR3 runs 16 residues. Germline CDR1 and CDR2: SGHKS and YYEKEE (reference sequence). CDR3 sequence reads: CASSPGLAGNTGELFF. CDR3 DNA sequence: TGTGCCAGCAGCCCTGGACTAGCGGGGAACACCGGGGAGCTGTTTTTT.

The rearrangement uses TRBV15 and TRBJ1-5, with D uncertain. V was cut by 0 bases and J by 0 bases, with 12 bases left in between. Germline V lookup: CDR1 LNHNV, CDR2 YYDKDF (reference sequence). The CDR3 extends over 17 amino acids. The CDR3 reads CATSRDSRVSSNQPQHF. The CDR3 nucleotides are TGTGCCACCAGCAGAGATAGTCGGGTTTCTAGCAATCAGCCCCAGCATTTT. The full variable domain, completed using reference TRBV15 and TRBJ1-5, is DAMVIQNPRYQVTQFGKPVTLSCSQTLNHNVMYWYQQKSSQAPKLLFHYYDKDFNNEADTPDNFQSRRPNTSFCFLDIRSPGLGDTAMYLCATSRDSRVSSNQPQHFGDGTRLSIL.

The V gene is TRBV7-9, the J gene TRBJ2-7; tentative D call: TRBD1 (6 bases). The germline gives CDR1 SEHNR, CDR2 FQNEAQ (reference sequence). Trimming took 5 bases from V and 5 from J, leaving 16 bases between them. This CDR3 comprises 14 residues. Written as DNA, the CDR3 is TGTGCCAGCAGCCAAAACCAACAGGGCCACGAGCAGTACTTC. It translates to CASSQNQQGHEQYF.

This clone was seen a handful of times. The chain recombines TRBV19 with TRBJ2-7; 8 nucleotides line up with TRBD1. With V trimmed by 6 bases and J by 4 bases, 2 bases remained unmatched. CDR1 is LNHDA, CDR2 SQIVND, per germline (reference sequence). CDR3 length: 12 residues. For the CDR3, the DNA is TGTGCCAGTAGCGACAGGGGATACGAGCAGTACTTC. Translating gives CASSDRGYEQYF.

The genes are TRBV7-8 and TRBJ2-1; TRBD2 is a possible D gene (11 bases). Per germline, CDR1 SGHVS and CDR2 FQNEAQ. Trimming took 8 bases from V and 2 from J, leaving 22 bases between them. The CDR3 totals 17 residues. CDR3 DNA sequence: TGTGCCAGCGGTCGACTAGCGGGGACAGGGGCCTACAATGAGCAGTTCTTC. Encoded protein: CASGRLAGTGAYNEQFF.

The chain joins TRBV4-1 to TRBJ2-1; tentative D call: TRBD2 (6 bases). Germline assignment: CDR1 MGHRA and CDR2 YSYEKL. V shed 0 bases and J shed 10 bases, with 13 bases lying between them. This CDR3 is 14 amino acids long. CDR3 coding DNA: TGCGCCAGCAGCCAAGAAGCGGGCCCGAGAGAGCAGTTCTTC. Translated: CASSQEAGPREQFF.

V usage is TRBV28 and J usage is TRBJ1-2; TRBD1 agrees at 7 bases. Germline assignment: CDR1 MDHEN and CDR2 SYDVKM. The CDR3 contains 14 residues. The V and J ends lost 5 bases and 5 bases, in that order; junction bases with no gene match: 8. CDR3 nucleotides: TGTGCCAGCAGTAGACAGGGAGGAGGGTATGGCTACACCTTC. Encoded protein: CASSRQGGGYGYTF.

The J gene is TRBJ1-1, the V gene TRBV27; D remains ambiguous. V lost 5 bases and J lost 1, with 8 bases in between. CDR3 size: 13 residues. Germline assignment: CDR1 MNHEY and CDR2 SMNVEV (reference sequence). The DNA for the CDR3 is TGTGCCAGCAGTGAAAACACGAACACTGAAGCTTTCTTT. As protein: CASSENTNTEAFF.

The chain joins TRBV6-1 to TRBJ1-1, with TRBD1 identical over 9 bases. Germline assignment: CDR1 MNHNS and CDR2 SASEGT. The CDR3 spans 15 residues. Unmatched junction bases numbered 1, after V lost 1 base and J lost 1 base. The CDR3 nucleotides read TGTGCCAGCAGTGAAGGGGGACAGGGGAACACTGAAGCTTTCTTT. It is translated as CASSEGGQGNTEAFF.

This clone has a handful of counts. J is TRBJ1-6 and V is TRBV28; the match to TRBD1 covers 9 bases. With 8 bases clipped from V and 10 bases from J, the junction kept 6 bases outside the gene matches. Per germline, CDR1 MDHEN and CDR2 SYDVKM. The length of the CDR3 is 13 residues. The CDR3 protein is CASQGQGYSPLHF. The DNA for the CDR3 is TGTGCCAGCCAGGGACAGGGATACTCACCCCTCCACTTT.

This clone was recorded a few times. J is TRBJ1-6 and V is TRBV7-3; perhaps TRBD1 as D (6 bases). The CDR3 is made up of 13 amino acids. V was pared by 5 bases and J by 10 bases, with 12 bases between. Germline V gene lookup returns CDR1 SGHTA and CDR2 FQGTGA. This CDR3 is CASSKGHESPLHF. Here the CDR3 DNA reads TGTGCCAGCAGCAAGGGACATGAATCACCCCTCCACTTT.

This chain links TRBV4-1 with TRBJ1-5, with 8 bases matching TRBD1. Per germline, CDR1 MGHRA and CDR2 YSYEKL. The CDR3 extends over 14 amino acids. V was pared by 4 bases and J by 5 bases, with 4 bases of the junction left unmatched. The CDR3 region is CASSPAGGDQPQHF. The CDR3 coding sequence is TGCGCCAGCAGCCCTGCAGGGGGCGATCAGCCCCAGCATTTT.

The chain uses TRBV14 and TRBJ2-2; a possible D gene is TRBD1 (6 bases). The CDR3 is 18 amino acids. Between the trimmed V and J ends, which lost 0 bases and 5 bases, there was a span of 19 bases. CDR1 is SGHDN, CDR2 FVKESK, per germline. The CDR3 nucleotides are TGTGCCAGCAGCCAAGATAAAATTGGCAGGGGACGGACCGGGGAGCTGTTTTTT. Translated: CASSQDKIGRGRTGELFF.

The J gene is TRBJ1-2, the V gene TRBV4-1, with TRBD1 matching 8 bases. Trimming cost V 6 bases and J 5 bases; bases outside gene matches: 2. Germline CDR1 reads MGHRA; CDR2 reads YSYEKL. This CDR3 is 12 amino acids long. CDR3 nucleotide sequence: TGCGCCAGCAGTACAGGGGGGTATGGCTACACCTTC. Protein: CASSTGGYGYTF.

This chain uses TRBV25-1 with TRBJ2-5; TRBD1 might be the D (6 bases). Germline V gene data show CDR1 as MGHDK and CDR2 as SYGVNS. The CDR3 consists of 17 residues. The V end lost 1 base, the J end lost 1 base, and 16 bases lay between the germline ends. The CDR3 protein is CASSESLQGRPQETQYF. CDR3 nucleotides: TGTGCCAGCAGTGAATCATTGCAGGGGCGCCCCCAAGAGACCCAGTACTTC.

The chain has TRBV27 and TRBJ1-6; 7 positions agree with TRBD1. This CDR3 has 15 amino acids. Trimming removed 2 bases from V and 7 bases from J; junction bases left unmatched: 5. Germline loops: CDR1 MNHEY, CDR2 SMNVEV (reference sequence). DNA of the CDR3: TGTGCCAGCAGTTTAATCGGGACAGCAAATTCACCCCTCCACTTT. The encoded protein is CASSLIGTANSPLHF.